This is a list of T cell receptor beta chains from one sample in a study of PD-1 blockade in classical Hodgkin lymphoma. TCRdb's copy holds only in-frame clones and misses some; the assay was immunoSEQ multiplex PCR. This table holds around 5,000 clones, 55% to 65% found once. The specimen comprised peripheral blood mononuclear cells (PBMCs), sampled at baseline. The source is a human donor with classical Hodgkin lymphoma. CDR3s include the opening cysteine and the closing phenylalanine or tryptophan. The order of the fields is V gene, clone size, J gene, D gene, CDR3 DNA, CDR3 protein. The D gene is left open where the match is weak. Some rows mark clone size as missing; the rest say once, few, many or name a class of expanded clone.

TRBV30	-	TRBJ1-4	-	TGTGCCTGGAGCGCTGGGACTACAACTAATGAAAAACTGTTTTTT	CAWSAGTTTNEKLFF
TRBV7-8	few	TRBJ2-1	-	TGTGCCAGCAGCTTATGGGGGGCCCGCAATGAGCAGTTCTTC	CASSLWGARNEQFF
TRBV22-1	once	TRBJ2-6	-	TGTCCTGGGAGGTGGTCGGGCGAACAAAGTCGGGCCAACGTCCTGACTTTC	CPGRWSGEQSRANVLTF
TRBV2	-	TRBJ1-5	TRBD1	TGTGCCAGCACACAGGGGGCCTCTAGCAATCAGCCCCAGCATTTT	CASTQGASSNQPQHF
TRBV5-8	once	TRBJ2-7	-	TGTGCCAGCAGCTTGGAAGGGACATCCTTTTACGAGCAGTACTTC	CASSLEGTSFYEQYF
TRBV18	-	TRBJ2-3	-	TGTGCCAGCTCACGAACCCAAAGTGGGAGTGCAGATACGCAGTATTTT	CASSRTQSGSADTQYF
TRBV7-6	few	TRBJ2-7	-	TGTGCCAGCAGCTCCGGTTCAGGACCCGAGCAGTACTTC	CASSSGSGPEQYF
TRBV4-1	-	TRBJ2-1	-	TGCGCCAGCAGCCAAGATCTAGGGGCCAATGAGCAGTTCTTC	CASSQDLGANEQFF
TRBV2	-	TRBJ1-5	-	TGTGCCAGCGGAGTAAATCAGTGGGGTAGCAATCAGCCCCAGCATTTT	CASGVNQWGSNQPQHF
TRBV6-1	-	TRBJ1-2	TRBD1	TGTGCCAGCAGTCGGGACAGGGTAGACGGCTACACCTTC	CASSRDRVDGYTF
TRBV27	-	TRBJ1-5	TRBD1	TGTGCCAGCAGTTTGCAGGGGGCAGCGCGGCAGCCCCAGCATTTT	CASSLQGAARQPQHF
TRBV7-2	-	TRBJ1-1	-	TGTGCCAGCAGCTCCCTCAGGGACCGGAACACTGAAGCTTTCTTT	CASSSLRDRNTEAFF
TRBV10-3	-	TRBJ2-1	TRBD2	TGTGCCATCAGTGACCCTAGCGGGAGTGGTAGAAATGAGCAGTTCTTC	CAISDPSGSGRNEQFF
TRBV7-6	-	TRBJ1-6	TRBD1	TGTGCCAGCAGCTCGGGACAGGGATCTAATTCACCCCTCCACTTT	CASSSGQGSNSPLHF
TRBV9	-	TRBJ2-1	TRBD1	TGTGCCAGCAGCCTGGGACAGGGGGGCAATGAGCAGTTCTTC	CASSLGQGGNEQFF
TRBV2	-	TRBJ2-1	TRBD2	TGTGCCAGCAGTTTAGCGGGAAGCTCCTACAATGAGCAGTTCTTC	CASSLAGSSYNEQFF
TRBV4-3	few	TRBJ2-1	TRBD2	TGCGCCAGCAGCCAAGATATAGTTAGCGGGGGGGAGAATGAGCAGTTCTTC	CASSQDIVSGGENEQFF
TRBV7-8	-	TRBJ1-1	TRBD1	TGTGCCAGCAGCTTGGACAGGGGAAACACTGAAGCTTTCTTT	CASSLDRGNTEAFF
TRBV7-2	-	TRBJ2-7	-	TGTGCCAGCAGCTTCGGGGGTCAATTCTACGAGCAGTACTTC	CASSFGGQFYEQYF
TRBV27	-	TRBJ2-4	-	TGTGCCAGCAGCTTATCCCGGACTACGTGGAGGTACTTC	CASSLSRTTWRYF
TRBV7-9	-	TRBJ1-4	-	TGTGCCAGCAGGTCCGACCTTGCAACTAATGAAAAACTGTTTTTT	CASRSDLATNEKLFF
TRBV30	-	TRBJ2-3	TRBD2	TGTGCCTGGGGGGGGGATACTAGCACAGATACGCAGTATTTT	CAWGGDTSTDTQYF
TRBV7-3	-	TRBJ2-1	TRBD2	TGTGCCAGCAGCTTAGCTAGCGGGGGCTCCTACAATGAGCAGTTCTTC	CASSLASGGSYNEQFF
TRBV9	few	TRBJ2-7	-	TGTGCCAGCAGCGTTGAGGGGACACTCTCCTACGAGCAGTACTTC	CASSVEGTLSYEQYF
TRBV4-1	few	TRBJ1-1	-	TGCGCCAGCAGCCAAGAGGAAGGGAGGCGCACTGAAGCTTTCTTT	CASSQEEGRRTEAFF
TRBV7-9	-	TRBJ1-1	-	TGTGCGGTAGGGCAGAGGTCCAGGTACACTGAAGCTTTCTTT	CAVGQRSRYTEAFF
TRBV5-4	few	TRBJ1-6	-	TGTGCCAGCAGCTTAGGGCTCAGCTCCTATAATTCACCCCTCCACTTT	CASSLGLSSYNSPLHF
TRBV15	-	TRBJ1-1	-	TGTGCCACCAGCGGAGATATCAAAAGTGAGGGGACTGAAGCTTTCTTT	CATSGDIKSEGTEAFF
TRBV5-1	-	TRBJ1-1	TRBD1	TGCGCCAGCAGCAAGGGGACAGGGGACATGAACACTGAAGCTTTCTTT	CASSKGTGDMNTEAFF
TRBV7-3	-	TRBJ2-7	-	TGTGCCAGCAGCTTTAGCGGTACAGACTACGAGCAGTACTTC	CASSFSGTDYEQYF
TRBV11-1	-	TRBJ2-7	-	TGTGCCAGCAGCCGAAGGTACGGGGTCCGAGACGAGCAGTACTTC	CASSRRYGVRDEQYF
TRBV19	medium-sized	TRBJ2-3	-	TGTGCCAGTAGTATCGGGACTGAATACACAGATACGCAGTATTTT	CASSIGTEYTDTQYF
TRBV28	-	TRBJ1-5	TRBD1	TGTGCCAGCAGTTTATGGGGACAGGGGGCGGAAAGGCCCCAGCATTTT	CASSLWGQGAERPQHF
TRBV5-6	-	TRBJ1-5	-	TGTGCCAGCAGCTTGGGGGGTACGCCTCGGAGCTGGAATTTT	CASSLGGTPRSWNF
TRBV5-8	-	TRBJ1-6	-	TGTGCCAGCAGCTACGGGGGCGCTAATTCACCCCTCCACTTT	CASSYGGANSPLHF
TRBV6-6	once	TRBJ2-7	-	TGTGCCAGCAGTTACTCATCAGGGGAAGGCTACGAGCAGTACTTC	CASSYSSGEGYEQYF
TRBV27	-	TRBJ1-1	TRBD1	TGTGCCAGCAGTCCCCCGGGACAGGGGCTGAACACTGAAGCTTTCTTT	CASSPPGQGLNTEAFF
TRBV7-8	-	TRBJ2-1	-	TGTGCCAGCAGCGTAATGAACTCTTGGGAGCAGTTCTTC	CASSVMNSWEQFF
TRBV30	few	TRBJ1-6	-	TGTGCTACGTCGGGGGAAACCGGGACACCCAATTCACCCCTCCACTTT	CATSGETGTPNSPLHF
TRBV6-1	once	TRBJ2-7	TRBD2	TGTGCCAGCAGGGCACTAGCGGGAGGATCGTCCGAGCAGTACTTC	CASRALAGGSSEQYF
TRBV4-3	-	TRBJ1-4	-	TGCGCCAGCAGCCAAGGGAGGGGGGCAACTAATGAAAAACTGTTTTTT	CASSQGRGATNEKLFF
TRBV6-1	-	TRBJ1-5	-	TGTGCCAGCAGTGTAGGCAGCAATCAGCCCCAGCATTTT	CASSVGSNQPQHF
TRBV27	-	TRBJ2-5	-	TGTGCCAGCAGTTTGGACATCCAAGAGACCCAGTACTTC	CASSLDIQETQYF
TRBV7-9	-	TRBJ2-1	TRBD2	TGTGCCAGCAGCTTAGGACTAGCGGAATACAATGAGCAGTTCTTC	CASSLGLAEYNEQFF
TRBV6-1	-	TRBJ1-1	-	TGTGCCAGCAGTTCCGCTTTGGTGAACACTGAAGCTTTCTTT	CASSSALVNTEAFF
TRBV30	-	TRBJ1-1	TRBD1	TGTGCCTATCCATTAACAGGGGATCAAGCTTTCTTT	CAYPLTGDQAFF
TRBV5-6	few	TRBJ2-7	TRBD2	TGTGCCAGCAGCTTGGGTAAGCGGGGTCCTACCTACGAGCAGTACTTC	CASSLGKRGPTYEQYF
TRBV27	-	TRBJ2-7	-	TGTGCCAGCAGTTTCACCGGGACTGGCTACGAGCAGTACTTC	CASSFTGTGYEQYF
TRBV7-6	-	TRBJ2-4	-	TGTGCCAGCAGCTCAGGGCAGGGAGCCAAAAACATTCAGTACTTC	CASSSGQGAKNIQYF
TRBV19	-	TRBJ1-5	TRBD1	TGTGCCAGTCGGAGACAGGGGGGGTTAGGCAATCAGCCCCAGCATTTT	CASRRQGGLGNQPQHF
TRBV4-3	-	TRBJ2-3	TRBD1	TGCGCCAGCAGCCAAGCGGCGGCAGGGGGACGCGGAGATACGCAGTATTTT	CASSQAAAGGRGDTQYF
TRBV5-4	few	TRBJ1-2	TRBD1	TGTGCCAGCAGAGAACAGGGGAACTATGGCTACACCTTC	CASREQGNYGYTF
TRBV27	-	TRBJ1-4	-	TGTGCCAGCAGTCCCGGACCCGGGGCTAATGAAAAACTGTTTTTT	CASSPGPGANEKLFF
TRBV6-1	-	TRBJ1-2	-	TGTGCCAGCAGGCCCGGCAGGGGCATCTATGGCTACACCTTC	CASRPGRGIYGYTF
TRBV30	few	TRBJ2-5	-	TGTGCCTGGATGGGTGGATTCGAGACCCAGTACTTC	CAWMGGFETQYF